This T cell receptor (beta chain) appears in the sequencing data of a study of cytomegalovirus exposure and HLA in healthy donors. Study in general: The 120 validation repertoires were reported in a later analysis to have been generated on the same platform as the approximately 600 first-cohort repertoires. Study results and limitations: In vitro experiments confirmed that three CMV-associated chains were specific for CMV antigens. 164 TCR beta chains were listed as cytomegalovirus-associated. Within the approximately 120 validation repertoires, first-cohort TCR clusters tended to co-occur, according to a later analysis.

Here immunoSEQ multiplex PCR was the method, and the copy in TCRdb shows in-frame clones only, minus some. The sample shows about 74,000 clones, roughly 94% of them seen only once. The CDR3 runs 11 residues. The germline V gene encodes CDR1 MNHNS and CDR2 SASEGT. A word on this clone: What it binds is unknown. Compared with germline, one end of the junction differs, possibly owing to a read error.

Sequencing input: PBMCs. This receptor was taken from a woman between 18 and 29 years old in good health and CMV-seropositive. The chain employs TRBV6-1 and TRBJ2-7; no definite D call. The CDR3 sequence is CASSEAPGDDF. CDR3 nucleotides: TGTGCCAGCAGTGAAGCGCCAGGTGATGACTTC.